This entry features one T cell receptor beta chain sequence. This record belongs to a study of type 1 regulatory T cells. Overall study: An in vitro protocol generated T-allo10, a Tr1-enriched, alloantigen-specific CD4 T cell product.

The CDR3 length is 15 residues. Germline trimming cut 4 bases from V and 4 bases from J; bases unmatched to any gene: 7. Germline lookup yields CDR1 SGHRS and CDR2 YFSETQ. TCRdb itself ran the reads through MiXCR, one entry per CDR3 protein. There are some 90,000 distinct CDR3 sequences in the sample; roughly 31% occur only once, and 2% to 2.5% lies in the top ten. The receptor comes from a human donor in good health. The sequencing input was CD4+ T cells, either the whole sample or a sorted fraction (not recorded which). J is TRBJ1-4 and V is TRBV5-1, with TRBD1 matching over 7 bases. The CDR3 DNA follows: TGCGCCAGCAGCAAATCAGGGGGAAGTAATGAAAAACTGTTTTTT. Translation: CASSKSGGSNEKLFF.